The 15 T cell receptor beta chains below all came from one sample that was sequenced in a study of beta chain features in type 1 diabetes. Isolated RNA was reverse transcribed in full, so expressed TCRB transcripts were sequenced. Only in-frame clones appear in the TCRdb table, and some are missing; sequencing was by immunoSEQ multiplex PCR. The table shows around 340,000 clones, with around a fifth occurring only once. Source material: naive CD4+ T cells from blood. Receptor source: a woman younger than 30 in good health.

This clone was picked up a small number of times. The DNA of the CDR3 is TGTGCCAGCAGCTCATGGGGACTAGTTTATGAGCAGTTCTTC. It encodes CASSSWGLVYEQFF. The rearrangement uses TRBV11-2 and TRBJ2-1, with 8 bases that match TRBD2. This CDR3 spans 14 amino acids. V lost 4 bases and J lost 8; bases outside the gene matches: 7. Germline loops: CDR1 SGHAT, CDR2 FQNNGV.

J is TRBJ2-2 and V is TRBV6-6, with D possibly TRBD2 on 6 matching bases. The V gene's germline CDR1 is MNHNY and CDR2 SVGAGI (reference sequence). The CDR3 is 11 amino acids. The CDR3 DNA is TGTGTTAGCGGGAACACCGGGGAGCTGTTTTTT. It is translated as CVSGNTGELFF.

This clone was counted a few times. The chain recombines TRBV5-1 with TRBJ1-2; D is perhaps TRBD1 (6 bases). The V and J ends lost 0 bases and 2 bases respectively, with 8 bases between them. CDR1 is SGHRS and CDR2 is YFSETQ in the germline V gene. This CDR3 spans 14 amino acids. The CDR3 sequence: CASSLGQVNYGYTF. In DNA, the CDR3 is TGCGCCAGCAGCTTGGGACAGGTCAACTATGGCTACACCTTC.

V is TRBV29-1 and J is TRBJ2-7, with 8 bases lining up with TRBD2. This CDR3 comprises 14 residues. The trim removed 4 bases at V and 5 bases at J, leaving 10 bases unmatched. Germline CDR1 SQVTM, CDR2 ANQGSEA. The DNA of the CDR3 is TGCAGCGTTGGAGTGGCGGGGGGAGAAAACGAGCAGTACTTC. Encoded protein: CSVGVAGGENEQYF.

The V call is TRBV5-6, the J call TRBJ2-5, with a weak D call TRBD1 (5 bases). CDR3 length: 13 amino acids. Trimming took off 1 base at V and 5 bases at J, with 9 bases between the two ends. CDR1 is SGHDT and CDR2 is YYEEEE in the germline V gene. The CDR3 loop reads CASSLIGAETQYF. CDR3 DNA: TGTGCCAGCAGCTTGATAGGGGCGGAGACCCAGTACTTC.

This rearrangement joins TRBV7-9 to TRBJ1-2, with 7 bases lining up with TRBD1. This CDR3 spans 14 amino acids. Germline-derived CDR1 and CDR2 are SEHNR and FQNEAQ (reference sequence). V shed 1 base and J 5 bases; nucleotides not matched to a gene: 4. CDR3: CASSLEAGGYGYTF. CDR3 in DNA: TGTGCCAGCAGCTTAGAGGCAGGGGGGTATGGCTACACCTTC.

The chain recombines TRBV7-9 with TRBJ2-5, with 7 bases matching TRBD1. J gave up 2 bases and V 2 bases, and 5 bases lay outside the gene matches. Germline V lookup: CDR1 SEHNR, CDR2 FQNEAQ (reference sequence). There are 15 residues in the CDR3. The CDR3 protein is CASSLRTGRQETQYF. CDR3 DNA sequence: TGTGCCAGCAGCTTACGGACAGGCAGACAAGAGACCCAGTACTTC. Using reference TRBV7-9 and TRBJ2-5 for the parts outside the CDR3, the full variable domain is DTGVSQNPRHKITKRGQNVTFRCDPISEHNRLYWYRQTLGQGPEFLTYFQNEAQLEKSRLLSDRFSAERPKGSFSTLEIQRTEQGDSAMYLCASSLRTGRQETQYFGPGTRLLVL.

The V and J genes are TRBV30 and TRBJ2-4, with D possibly TRBD1 on 5 matching bases. Between the trimmed V and J ends, which lost 2 bases and 5 bases, there was a span of 13 bases. CDR1 GTSNPN and CDR2 SVGIG come from the germline V gene (reference sequence). The CDR3 length is 14 residues. The DNA of the CDR3 is TGTGCCTGGAGTAGGGGCAGGCTGGAAAACATTCAGTACTTC. Amino acid sequence: CAWSRGRLENIQYF.

The chain joins TRBV19 to TRBJ1-1; D is unresolved. V lost 10 bases, J lost 3 bases, and 9 bases lay in between. The length of the CDR3 is 11 residues. Germline CDR1 reads LNHDA; CDR2 reads SQIVND (reference sequence). DNA of the CDR3: TGTGCCACCACAGAGTACACTGAAGCTTTCTTT. Translated, it gives CATTEYTEAFF.

This chain uses TRBV25-1 with TRBJ2-7; possible D gene TRBD1, 7 bases. This CDR3 region has 16 residues. Trimming shortened V by 7 bases and J by 3 bases, and 22 bases separated the two germline ends. CDR1 and CDR2 from the germline V gene are MGHDK and SYGVNS. The CDR3 coding sequence is TGTGCCAGCAACGGGAGAGGGGGCGCAGGAAGCTACGAGCAGTACTTC. It yields the protein CASNGRGGAGSYEQYF.

The V call is TRBV5-1, the J call TRBJ1-2, with D perhaps matching TRBD1 (5 bases). The length of the CDR3 is 12 residues. Trimming pared 4 bases from V and 4 bases from J, leaving 8 bases between. CDR1 and CDR2 from the germline V gene are SGHRS and YFSETQ. CDR3 nucleotides: TGCGCCAGCAGCAGGGACTTCTATGGCTACACCTTC. It yields the protein CASSRDFYGYTF.

This chain connects TRBV29-1 to TRBJ2-4; 10 bases are a match to TRBD1. The ends lost 7 bases at V and 3 bases at J; junction bases unmatched: 9. This CDR3 contains 15 residues. CDR1 and CDR2 (germline): SQVTM, ANQGSEA. The CDR3 nucleotides read TGCAGCGCCAAGGGACAGGGGTGGGGCAAAAACATTCAGTACTTC. It encodes CSAKGQGWGKNIQYF.

The chain employs TRBV25-1 and TRBJ2-3, with TRBD2 as a possible D gene (7 bases). The CDR3 sequence is 16 residues long. Deletions cut 0 bases from V and 2 bases from J, with 12 bases between. CDR1 and CDR2 from the germline V gene are MGHDK and SYGVNS. In nucleotides, the CDR3 is TGTGCCAGCAGTGAATATAGGGGGGGGGCCACAGATACGCAGTATTTT. Translated, it gives CASSEYRGGATDTQYF. Full variable domain (remainder filled in from reference TRBV25-1 and TRBJ2-3): EADIYQTPRYLVIGTGKKITLECSQTMGHDKMYWYQQDPGMELHLIHYSYGVNSTEKGDLSSESTVSRIRTEHFPLTLESARPSHTSQYLCASSEYRGGATDTQYFGPGTRLTVL.

V usage is TRBV14 and J usage is TRBJ2-4; TRBD1 matches 9 bases. The ends lost 2 bases at V and 8 bases at J; junction bases unmatched: 7. Germline assignment: CDR1 SGHDN and CDR2 FVKESK. This CDR3 region has 15 residues. CDR3 bases: TGTGCCAGCAGCCAACGCACAGGGGGCTGGGACATTCAGTACTTC. This codes for CASSQRTGGWDIQYF.

This clone was counted only a few times. V is TRBV29-1 and J is TRBJ1-1; a weak D match, TRBD1 (6 bases). The V gene's germline CDR1 is SQVTM and CDR2 ANQGSEA. CDR3 length equals 15 residues. V was clipped by 7 bases and J by 1 base, with 19 bases between them. CDR3 sequence (DNA): TGCAGCGCGAGAGACACCGGGACACCGAACACTGAAGCTTTCTTT. Protein: CSARDTGTPNTEAFF. Variable domain in full (rest from reference TRBV29-1 and TRBJ1-1): SAVISQKPSRDICQRGTSLTIQCQVDSQVTMMFWYRQQPGQSLTLIATANQGSEATYESGFVIDKFPISRPNLTFSTLTVSNMSPEDSSIYLCSARDTGTPNTEAFFGQGTRLTVV.